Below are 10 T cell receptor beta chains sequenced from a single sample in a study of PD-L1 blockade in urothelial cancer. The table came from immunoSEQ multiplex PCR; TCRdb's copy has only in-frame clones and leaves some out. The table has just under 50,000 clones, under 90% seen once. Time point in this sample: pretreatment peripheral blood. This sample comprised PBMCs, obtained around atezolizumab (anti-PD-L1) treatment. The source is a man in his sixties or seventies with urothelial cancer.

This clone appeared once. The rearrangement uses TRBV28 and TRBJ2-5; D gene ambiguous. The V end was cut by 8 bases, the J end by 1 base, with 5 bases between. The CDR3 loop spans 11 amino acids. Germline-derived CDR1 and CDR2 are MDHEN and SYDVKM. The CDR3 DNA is TGTGCCAGCTCGGGCCAAGAGACCCAGTACTTC. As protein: CASSGQETQYF.

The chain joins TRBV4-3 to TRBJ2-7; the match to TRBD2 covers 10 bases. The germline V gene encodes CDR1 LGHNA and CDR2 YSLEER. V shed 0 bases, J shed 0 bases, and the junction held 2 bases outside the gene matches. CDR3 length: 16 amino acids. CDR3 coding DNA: TGCGCCAGCAGCCAAGATCTAGCGGGGGTCTCCTACGAGCAGTACTTC. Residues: CASSQDLAGVSYEQYF.

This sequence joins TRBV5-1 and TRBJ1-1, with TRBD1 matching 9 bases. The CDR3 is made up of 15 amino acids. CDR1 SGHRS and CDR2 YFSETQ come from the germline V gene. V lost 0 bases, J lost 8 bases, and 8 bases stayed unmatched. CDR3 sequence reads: CASSLETGGLGEAFF. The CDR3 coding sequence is TGCGCCAGCAGCTTGGAGACAGGGGGATTGGGGGAAGCTTTCTTT. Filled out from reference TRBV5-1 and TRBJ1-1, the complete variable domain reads KAGVTQTPRYLIKTRGQQVTLSCSPISGHRSVSWYQQTPGQGLQFLFEYFSETQRNKGNFPGRFSGRQFSNSRSEMNVSTLELGDSALYLCASSLETGGLGEAFFGQGTRLTVV.

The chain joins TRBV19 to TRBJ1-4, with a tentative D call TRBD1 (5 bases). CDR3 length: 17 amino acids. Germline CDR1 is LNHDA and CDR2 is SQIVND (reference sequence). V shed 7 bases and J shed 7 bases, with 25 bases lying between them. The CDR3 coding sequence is TGTGCCAGTATGGGCAGCCCGGTACTCGCGGGGACTGAAAAACTGTTTTTT. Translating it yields CASMGSPVLAGTEKLFF.

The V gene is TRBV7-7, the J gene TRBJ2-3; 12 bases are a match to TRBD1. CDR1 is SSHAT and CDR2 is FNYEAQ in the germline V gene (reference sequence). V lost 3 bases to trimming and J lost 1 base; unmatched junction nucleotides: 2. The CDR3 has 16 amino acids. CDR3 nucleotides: TGTGCCAGCAGCTTGGGGACAGGGGGCGGCACAGATACGCAGTATTTT. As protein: CASSLGTGGGTDTQYF.

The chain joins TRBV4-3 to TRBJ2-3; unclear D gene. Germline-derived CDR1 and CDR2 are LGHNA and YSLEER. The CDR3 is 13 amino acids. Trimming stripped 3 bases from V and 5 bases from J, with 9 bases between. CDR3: CASSQRNEDTQYF. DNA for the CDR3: TGCGCCAGCAGCCAGCGGAATGAAGATACGCAGTATTTT.

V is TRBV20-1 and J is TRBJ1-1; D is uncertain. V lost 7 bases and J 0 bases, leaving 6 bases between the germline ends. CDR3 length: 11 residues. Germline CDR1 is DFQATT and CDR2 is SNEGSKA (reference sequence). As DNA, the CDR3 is TGCAGTGTCGGGATGAACACTGAAGCTTTCTTT. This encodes CSVGMNTEAFF.

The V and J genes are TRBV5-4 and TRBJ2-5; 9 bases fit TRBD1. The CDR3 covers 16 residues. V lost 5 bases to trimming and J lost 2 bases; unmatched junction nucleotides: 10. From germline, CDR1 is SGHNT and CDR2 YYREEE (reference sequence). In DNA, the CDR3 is TGTGCCAGCAGTCGGGCCCGGGACAGGGCTCAAGAGACCCAGTACTTC. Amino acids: CASSRARDRAQETQYF.

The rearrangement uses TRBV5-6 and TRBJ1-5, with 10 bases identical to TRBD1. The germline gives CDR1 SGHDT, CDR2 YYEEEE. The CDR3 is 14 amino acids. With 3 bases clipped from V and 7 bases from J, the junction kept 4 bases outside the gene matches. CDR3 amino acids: CASSSTGGDQPQHF. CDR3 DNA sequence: TGTGCCAGCAGCTCGACAGGGGGCGACCAGCCCCAGCATTTT.

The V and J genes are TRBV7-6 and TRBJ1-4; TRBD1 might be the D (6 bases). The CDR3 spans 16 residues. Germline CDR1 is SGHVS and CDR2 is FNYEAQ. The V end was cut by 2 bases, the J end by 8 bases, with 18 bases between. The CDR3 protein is CASSLTPGSQGEKLFF. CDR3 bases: TGTGCCAGCAGCTTAACCCCCGGTAGCCAGGGGGAAAAACTGTTTTTT.